This TCR beta chain was sequenced in a study of T-cell memory formation after mild COVID-19. Across the whole study: Largely, the TCR clusters proved donor specific. Study-wide findings and caveats: CD4+ bias marked clones expanding day 15 to 37, unlike balanced contracting clones.

The CDR3 consists of 14 residues. With V trimmed by 4 bases and J by 2 bases, 2 bases remained unmatched. The germline gives CDR1 SGHTA, CDR2 FQGNSA. TCRdb reprocessed the 5' RACE reads with MiXCR, giving one entry per CDR3 protein. The table includes roughly 600,000 distinct CDR3 sequences, roughly 18% detected once. Comments on this clonotype: As yet, its antigen is unknown.

The sample consisted of PBMCs or a T cell subset sorted from them (not recorded which). The genes are TRBV7-2 and TRBJ2-3, with TRBD2 identical over 8 bases. The clonotype was recovered from an adult woman who had mild COVID-19 (a few samples of this study predate the infection). Cell type and time point are not known. CDR3 in amino acids: CASSSLAATDTQYF. CDR3 coding DNA: TGTGCCAGCAGCTCACTAGCGGCCACAGATACGCAGTATTTT.